This entry lists 2 T cell receptor beta chains sequenced from one sample in a study of T-cell reconstitution after alpha-beta-depleted transplantation in children. Unique molecular identifiers were built into the TCRbeta library. TCRdb analysed the PCR reads with MiXCR anew, one entry per CDR3 protein. The sample carries about 900,000 distinct CDR3 sequences, less than 30% recorded once. The starting material was PBMCs, mostly from graft donor cells, obtained 360 days after TCRalphabeta/CD19-depleted stem cell transplant. The source of these receptors is a boy under two years old who had a stem cell transplant for SCID, so the T cells may come from the graft donor.

The chain uses TRBV4-1 and TRBJ2-7, with a possible D match to TRBD1 (6 bases). The CDR3 is 18 amino acids. The germline gives CDR1 MGHRA, CDR2 YSYEKL. The V end was cut by 1 base, the J end by 0 bases, with 19 bases between. For the CDR3, the DNA is TGCGCCAGCAGCCAAGGCCCTTCAACGGGACATAGCTCCTACGAGCAGTACTTC. Its protein product is CASSQGPSTGHSSYEQYF.

V is TRBV10-3 and J is TRBJ1-4, with 7 bases matching TRBD1. The CDR3 covers 15 residues. V shed 6 bases, J shed 7 bases, and the junction held 11 bases outside the gene matches. Germline assignment: CDR1 ENHRY and CDR2 SYGVKD. DNA of the CDR3: TGTGCCATCAGCGAAGAACAGGGGTCGGGTGAAAAACTGTTTTTT. Translation: CAISEEQGSGEKLFF.